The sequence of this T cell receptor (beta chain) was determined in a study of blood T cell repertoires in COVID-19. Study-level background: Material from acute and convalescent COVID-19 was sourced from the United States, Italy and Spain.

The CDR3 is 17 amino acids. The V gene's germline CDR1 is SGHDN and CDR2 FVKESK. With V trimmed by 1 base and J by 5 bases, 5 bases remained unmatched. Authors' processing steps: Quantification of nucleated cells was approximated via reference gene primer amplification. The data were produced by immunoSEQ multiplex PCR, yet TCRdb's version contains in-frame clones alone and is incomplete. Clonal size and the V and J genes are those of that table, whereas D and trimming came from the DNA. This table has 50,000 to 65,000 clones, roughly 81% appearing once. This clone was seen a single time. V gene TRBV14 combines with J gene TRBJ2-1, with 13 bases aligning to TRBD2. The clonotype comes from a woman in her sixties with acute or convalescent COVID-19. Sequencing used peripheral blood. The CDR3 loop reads CASSQGRGTSGDNEQFF. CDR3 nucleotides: TGTGCCAGCAGCCAAGGGAGGGGGACTAGCGGGGACAATGAGCAGTTCTTC.